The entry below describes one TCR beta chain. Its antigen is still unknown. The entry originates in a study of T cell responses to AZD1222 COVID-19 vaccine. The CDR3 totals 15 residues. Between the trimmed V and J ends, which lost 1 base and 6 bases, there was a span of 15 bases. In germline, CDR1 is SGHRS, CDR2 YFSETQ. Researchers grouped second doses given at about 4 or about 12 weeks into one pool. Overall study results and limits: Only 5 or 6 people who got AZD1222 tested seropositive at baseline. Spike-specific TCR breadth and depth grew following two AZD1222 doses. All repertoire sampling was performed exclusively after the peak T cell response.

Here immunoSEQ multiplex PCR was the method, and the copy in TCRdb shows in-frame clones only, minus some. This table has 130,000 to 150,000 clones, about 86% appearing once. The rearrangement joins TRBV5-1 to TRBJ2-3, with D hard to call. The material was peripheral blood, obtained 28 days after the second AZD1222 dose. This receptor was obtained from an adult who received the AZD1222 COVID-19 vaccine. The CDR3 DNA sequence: TGCGCCAGCAGCTTGCAAGACTCGAGGTTGGATACGCAGTATTTT. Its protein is CASSLQDSRLDTQYF.